These T cell receptor beta chains were read from a single sample in a study of post-analysis software for immune sequencing data. A single record per CDR3 protein comes from TCRdb applying MiXCR to the PCR reads. The sample shows roughly 650,000 distinct CDR3 sequences, 55% to 60% of them seen only once. Source material: blood. These receptors originate from a girl aged 2-10 years with multiple sclerosis. The CDR3 runs from the conserved cysteine through the conserved F or W. The order of the fields is J gene, D gene, V gene, clone size, CDR3 protein, CDR3 DNA. The D gene is left open where the match is weak. The size entry is marked missing in some rows and otherwise reads once, few, many or a size class.

>TRBJ1-2|NA|TRBV6-5|NA
CASGRGGGYTF
TGTGCCAGCGGGCGCGGGGGCGGCTACACCTTC
>TRBJ2-1|TRBD2|TRBV5-6|NA
CASRPFSGEFYNEQFF
TGTGCCAGCAGGCCTTTTAGCGGGGAATTTTACAATGAGCAGTTCTTC
>TRBJ2-1|TRBD1|TRBV5-1|NA
CASSLVGTGMGNEQFF
TGCGCCAGCAGCTTGGTAGGGACAGGGATGGGGAATGAGCAGTTCTTC
>TRBJ2-7|NA|TRBV12-3/TRBV12-4|NA
CASTPDRSYEQYF
TGTGCCAGCACCCCTGACAGATCCTACGAGCAGTACTTC
>TRBJ2-3|NA|TRBV4-1|NA
CASSQEEGSGRITDTQYF
TGCGCCAGCAGCCAAGAGGAGGGTAGCGGCCGTATCACAGATACGCAGTATTTT
>TRBJ2-4|NA|TRBV20-1|NA
CSARDSGAAKNIQYF
TGCAGTGCTAGAGATTCAGGGGCAGCCAAAAACATTCAGTACTTC
>TRBJ2-7|NA|TRBV5-1|NA
CASSLANAEQYF
TGCGCCAGCAGCTTGGCTAACGCCGAGCAGTACTTC
>TRBJ2-7|TRBD1|TRBV5-1|once
CASSFDRVRPYEQYF
TGCGCCAGCAGCTTCGACAGGGTACGACCCTACGAGCAGTACTTC
>TRBJ1-1|TRBD1|TRBV24-1|few
CATSDRDRKNGKNTEAFF
TGTGCCACCAGTGATCGGGACAGAAAAAACGGGAAGAACACTGAAGCTTTCTTT
>TRBJ2-3|TRBD1|TRBV4-1|NA
CASSSGGTKADTQYF
TGCGCCAGCAGCTCAGGGGGCACGAAGGCAGATACGCAGTATTTT
>TRBJ2-1|NA|TRBV29-1|NA
CSARGAPSSYNEQFF
TGCAGCGCTAGGGGGGCCCCCAGCTCCTACAATGAGCAGTTCTTC
>TRBJ1-4|NA|TRBV4-1|NA
CASSQDPSWGEKLFF
TGCGCCAGCAGCCAAGACCCATCGTGGGGAGAAAAACTGTTTTTT
>TRBJ2-6|NA|TRBV4-3|few
CASSQDLGSGANVLTF
TGCGCCAGCAGCCAAGATCTCGGCTCTGGGGCCAACGTCCTGACTTTC
>TRBJ1-1|NA|TRBV29-1|few
CSVVVSMNAEAFF
TGCAGCGTTGTCGTCAGTATGAACGCTGAAGCTTTCTTT
>TRBJ1-2|NA|TRBV20-1|few
CSARDAGVPNYGYTF
TGCAGTGCTAGAGATGCAGGGGTCCCTAACTATGGCTACACCTTC
>TRBJ1-2|TRBD1|TRBV5-1|NA
CASSPATGQGNRGYTF
TGCGCCAGCAGCCCCGCGACCGGACAGGGGAATCGGGGCTACACCTTC
>TRBJ1-5|NA|TRBV3-1|few
CASSQGGAGQPQHF
TGTGCCAGCAGCCAAGGGGGGGCTGGTCAGCCCCAGCATTTT
>TRBJ1-5|NA|TRBV6-5|NA
CASSYSGRFNQPQHF
TGTGCCAGCAGTTACTCGGGGAGATTCAATCAGCCCCAGCATTTT
>TRBJ1-6|NA|TRBV20-1|NA
CSAGAAGKLDSPLHF
TGCAGTGCCGGAGCCGCGGGGAAACTCGATTCACCCCTCCACTTT
>TRBJ2-7|TRBD1|TRBV20-1|NA
CSARDQTGISYEQYF
TGCAGTGCTAGAGATCAGACAGGGATCTCCTACGAGCAGTACTTC
>TRBJ1-2|NA|TRBV5-1|NA
CASSLGALGETNYGYTF
TGCGCCAGCAGCTTGGGGGCCTTGGGGGAGACTAACTATGGCTACACCTTC
>TRBJ1-1|TRBD1|TRBV7-2|few
CASSRQGSNTEAFF
TGTGCCAGCAGCCGACAGGGATCGAACACTGAAGCTTTCTTT